Listed here is a single T cell receptor beta chain. What it binds is not known. This CDR3 comprises 15 residues. Unmatched junction bases numbered 11, after V lost 10 bases and J lost 2 bases. Germline V gene lookup returns CDR1 MNHNS and CDR2 SASEGT. The data were taken from a study of shared clonotypes between healthy human individuals. Study-wide results and caveats: Of the naive CD4 clonotypes, roughly 5% were shared across several donors. As a rule, naive subsets had a larger estimated richness than memory subsets.

TCRdb's table, derived via immunoSEQ multiplex PCR, lists solely in-frame clones and lacks some. The sample has about 2,500,000 clones; roughly nine tenths are singletons. Material for sequencing was naive CD4+ T cells sorted from blood. Subset given: CD45RA+ positively selected. The TCR comes from a man aged 18 to 30 in good health. The chain uses TRBV6-1 and TRBJ2-3, with TRBD1 identical over 8 bases. In DNA, the CDR3 is TGTGCCACCCGCCACGGGACAGGTCCCACAGATACGCAGTATTTT. Its protein product is CATRHGTGPTDTQYF.